A selection of T cell receptor beta chains follows, all from one sample in a study of shared clonotypes between healthy human individuals. TCRdb's table, derived via immunoSEQ multiplex PCR, lists solely in-frame clones and lacks some. The sample has roughly 2.5 million clones, 90% to 95% seen once. Sequencing input: naive CD4+ T cells sorted from blood. The receptors originated from a man younger than 30 in good health. CDR3s include the opening cysteine and the closing phenylalanine or tryptophan. Each record gives: J gene, D gene, V gene, clone size, CDR3 DNA, CDR3 protein. A D gene is named only where the DNA matches it firmly. Clone size is stated in some rows and not others, as once, few, many or a class when expanded.

>TRBJ1-5|-|TRBV19|once
TGTGCCAGTAGTTTGAGACAGGAGAACAATCAGCCCCAGCATTTT
CASSLRQENNQPQHF
>TRBJ2-1|-|TRBV5-1|-
TGCGCCAGCCGGGACTTGGGTGTGAGTGAGCAGTTCTTC
CASRDLGVSEQFF
>TRBJ2-7|TRBD2|TRBV6-4|-
TGTGCCAGCAGTGACCGAGGACTAGCCTCCTACGAGCAGTACTTC
CASSDRGLASYEQYF
>TRBJ1-4|-|TRBV10-3|once
TGTGCCATCGGCCGCGGGACGGATGAAAGAAAACTGTTTTTT
CAIGRGTDERKLFF
>TRBJ1-5|-|TRBV10-1|once
TGCGCCAGCAGTGAACCGTTCGAGGGTCGATATAGCAATCAGCCCCAGCATTTT
CASSEPFEGRYSNQPQHF
>TRBJ1-6|-|TRBV6-5|-
TGTGCCAGCAGTTACCAAGTTCGGCAGGGGAACTCACCCCTCCACTTT
CASSYQVRQGNSPLHF
>TRBJ1-1|TRBD1|TRBV5-1|-
TGCGCCAGCAGCTCCCAGACAGGGGGGAACACTGAAGCTTTCTTT
CASSSQTGGNTEAFF
>TRBJ2-3|-|TRBV5-1|-
TGCGCCAGCAGCTTCGGAGGGTCAGATACGCAGTATTTT
CASSFGGSDTQYF
>TRBJ2-3|TRBD2|TRBV7-8|-
TGTGCCAGCTTCCGGGACTACACAGATACGCAGTATTTT
CASFRDYTDTQYF
>TRBJ2-7|-|TRBV27|once
TGTGCCAGCAGTTTACAACAGAACTACGAGCAGTACTTC
CASSLQQNYEQYF
>TRBJ2-7|-|TRBV6-1|-
TGTGCCGGAATAGACACTTCCAGCTCCTACGAGCAGTACTTC
CAGIDTSSSYEQYF
>TRBJ1-1|-|TRBV28|-
TGTGCCAGCAGTTCCTCGGACGTCTACTCTGGCACTGAAGCTTTCTTT
CASSSSDVYSGTEAFF
>TRBJ2-7|-|TRBV30|-
TGTGCCTGGGGCACCATTTCCTACGAGCAGTACTTC
CAWGTISYEQYF
>TRBJ2-3|TRBD2|TRBV7-2|-
TGTGCCAGCAGCCTCACTAGCGTCGGTACGCAGTATTTT
CASSLTSVGTQYF
>TRBJ2-7|TRBD1|TRBV2|few
TGTGCCAGCAAGGGACAGGGGAGCTCCTACGAGCAGTACTTC
CASKGQGSSYEQYF
>TRBJ2-2|TRBD1|TRBV19|-
TGTGCCAGTAGCCCCGGACAGGGGGCTATAGGGGAGCTGTTTTTT
CASSPGQGAIGELFF
>TRBJ1-5|-|TRBV27|-
TGTGCCAGCAGACCGAGGGGGGCGGGCAATCAGCCCCAGCATTTT
CASRPRGAGNQPQHF
>TRBJ1-2|-|TRBV6-5|-
TGTGCCAGCAGCCGAACGAGGACAGCTAACTATGGCTACACCTTC
CASSRTRTANYGYTF
>TRBJ1-4|-|TRBV6-5|-
TGTGCCAGCAGTTTCACAGGGTCAACTAATGAAAAACTGTTTTTT
CASSFTGSTNEKLFF
>TRBJ2-7|-|TRBV6-5|-
TGTGCCAGCAGTTACGCCGCTGATACGGGAGAGGTCGAGCAGTACTTC
CASSYAADTGEVEQYF
>TRBJ1-1|-|TRBV5-1|-
TGCGCCAGCAGCTTAAGACAGGCCCCGATGGCTGAAGCTTTCTTT
CASSLRQAPMAEAFF
>TRBJ1-4|-|TRBV6-6|-
TGTGCCAGCTTCCCGTCAGCAACTAATGAAAAACTGTTTTTT
CASFPSATNEKLFF
>TRBJ1-3|-|TRBV5-1|-
TGCGCCAGCAGCCCGATAGGTCAGGCAGGAAACACCATATATTTT
CASSPIGQAGNTIYF
>TRBJ1-4|TRBD1|TRBV18|-
TGTGCCAGCCGTCCTGGGACAGAAAATGAAAAACTGTTTTTT
CASRPGTENEKLFF
>TRBJ2-5|TRBD1|TRBV12-5|-
TGTGCTAGTGGTTATCCATACCCCGGACAGGGGAGGAAGACCCAGTACTTC
CASGYPYPGQGRKTQYF
>TRBJ2-2|-|TRBV11-2|-
TGTGCCAGCAGCTTAGCCGGGAGCGGTACTGGGGAGCTGTTTTTT
CASSLAGSGTGELFF
>TRBJ2-2|-|TRBV5-1|-
TGCGCCAGCAGCTTGGAGGACCAACGGAACACCGGGGAGCTGTTTTTT
CASSLEDQRNTGELFF
>TRBJ1-1|-|TRBV14|-
TGTGCCAGCAGCATTCAGGAGAACACTGAAGCTTTCTTT
CASSIQENTEAFF
>TRBJ1-5|-|TRBV27|-
TGTGCCAGCAGTGCCGCAGCTAGCAATCAGCCCCAGCATTTT
CASSAAASNQPQHF
>TRBJ1-1|-|TRBV30|few
TGTGCCTGGAGTCAGGGGAAAAACACTGAAGCTTTCTTT
CAWSQGKNTEAFF
>TRBJ1-5|TRBD1|TRBV18|few
TGTGCCAGCCGGGACAGCCTCGGTCAGCCCCAGCATTTT
CASRDSLGQPQHF
>TRBJ2-7|TRBD1|TRBV5-1|-
TGCGCCAGCAGCTCTGGGACAGGAGGCCACGAGCAGTACTTC
CASSSGTGGHEQYF
>TRBJ2-5|TRBD2|TRBV7-3|-
TGTGCCAGCAGCCAAGGGACTAGCGGGCGGAAGACCCAGTACTTC
CASSQGTSGRKTQYF
>TRBJ1-4|-|TRBV19|-
TGTGCCAGTAGTATAGAGATTCAGAGGATTAATGAAAAACTGTTTTTT
CASSIEIQRINEKLFF
>TRBJ1-1|-|TRBV5-1|-
TGCGCCAGCAGTTTTGACCAGAACACTGAAGCTTTCTTT
CASSFDQNTEAFF
>TRBJ1-1|-|TRBV6-6|-
TGTGCCAGCAGTGATAGGGGGGAGAGCACTGAAGCTTTCTTT
CASSDRGESTEAFF
>TRBJ2-1|-|TRBV11-2|-
TGTGCCAGCAGCTTAGATCGAGAAGCCCCCCAGTTCTTC
CASSLDREAPQFF
>TRBJ2-5|-|TRBV7-8|-
TGTGCCAGCAGCTTAGTACTAGTCCTGACCCAGTACTTC
CASSLVLVLTQYF
>TRBJ1-1|-|TRBV11-1|-
TGTGCCAGCAGCTCCTTGGACAAGAACACTGAAGCTTTCTTT
CASSSLDKNTEAFF
>TRBJ2-7|TRBD1|TRBV28|few
TGTGCCAGCAGTTTATTAACAGGGGTGCCCTACGAGCAGTACTTC
CASSLLTGVPYEQYF
>TRBJ2-5|-|TRBV11-2|-
TGTGCCAGCGGGCAGGCACAAGAGACCCAGTACTTC
CASGQAQETQYF
>TRBJ2-5|TRBD1|TRBV6-5|-
TGTGCCAGCAGCCGAGGACAGGGCGGCTTCGAGACCCAGTACTTC
CASSRGQGGFETQYF
>TRBJ1-2|TRBD1|TRBV4-1|-
TGCGCCAGCAGCCCTGGGACAGGGAACTATGGCTACACCTTC
CASSPGTGNYGYTF
>TRBJ1-5|-|TRBV28|-
TGTGCCAGCCGGTGGGGGGCAAGGCAGCCCCAGCATTTT
CASRWGARQPQHF
>TRBJ2-1|TRBD1|TRBV7-8|-
TGTGCCAGCAGCTTAGTGGGGACAGGGGATGAGCAGTTCTTC
CASSLVGTGDEQFF
>TRBJ1-2|TRBD1|TRBV30|few
TGTGCCTGGAGTGACAGGGGGAGAAGTGGCTACACCTTC
CAWSDRGRSGYTF
>TRBJ1-1|TRBD1|TRBV11-2|-
TGTGCCAGCAGCCAGGACAGGGGGCAAACTGAAGCTTTCTTT
CASSQDRGQTEAFF
>TRBJ2-3|-|TRBV6-6|-
TGTGCCAGCAGAAAGGGAGGTAGCACAGATACGCAGTATTTT
CASRKGGSTDTQYF
>TRBJ2-7|-|TRBV11-3|-
TGTGCCAGCAGCCCTGGGGGGAAACCCTACGAGCAGTACTTC
CASSPGGKPYEQYF
>TRBJ2-3|-|TRBV18|once
TGTGCCAGCTCACCCACCCTGGCGGGCACAGATACGCAGTATTTT
CASSPTLAGTDTQYF
>TRBJ1-4|-|TRBV6-5|-
TGTGCCAGCAGTCGAGGACATAATGAAAAACTGTTTTTT
CASSRGHNEKLFF
>TRBJ2-5|-|TRBV10-3|-
TGTGCCATCACCGGGGCCAGGGAAGAGACCCAGTACTTC
CAITGAREETQYF
>TRBJ1-6|TRBD1|TRBV4-1|-
TGCGCCAGCAGCCAAGGTAGGGCCCGGGACAGAAATTCACCCCTCCACTTT
CASSQGRARDRNSPLHF
>TRBJ1-6|-|TRBV28|few
TGTGCCAGCAGGGGGCCAGGGTTGGGTAATTCACCCCTCCACTTT
CASRGPGLGNSPLHF
>TRBJ2-5|-|TRBV11-2|-
TGTGCCAGCAGCTTAGGGTTGAGGCAGGGGGAGACCCAGTACTTC
CASSLGLRQGETQYF